The clone carrying this T cell receptor beta chain was seen a few times. The record originates from a study of tumor-infiltrating lymphocytes in oesophageal squamous cell carcinoma. MiXCR, applied by TCRdb to the PCR reads, yields one record per CDR3 protein. The repertoire holds 9,500 or so distinct CDR3 sequences, about 53% seen once, with approximately 39% in the top ten. This receptor was identified in a female donor with esophageal squamous cell carcinoma. The specimen sequenced was esophageal tumor tissue.

CDR3 sequence (DNA): TGTGCCAGCACCCCCCCCACAGATACGCAGTATTTT. It is translated as CASTPPTDTQYF. The V and J genes are TRBV6-1 and TRBJ2-3; D is ambiguous. V lost 7 bases to trimming and J lost 2 bases, with 7 bases between them. The CDR3 covers 12 residues. CDR1 MNHNS and CDR2 SASEGT come from the germline V gene.